A single sample gave rise to the 32 T cell receptor beta chains below, sequenced in a study of control samples from healthy donors and cancer patients. Profiling relied on immunoSEQ multiplex PCR, and the TCRdb table lists in-frame clones only, not all of them. The sample carries roughly 200,000 clones, roughly 91% recorded once. Input material: blood. These receptors came from a man between 18 and 35 years old in good health.

The chain employs TRBV5-5 and TRBJ2-5, with 11 bases that match TRBD2. CDR3 length equals 16 residues. J gave up 3 bases and V 4 bases, and 8 bases lay outside the gene matches. Germline CDR1 is SGHKS and CDR2 is YYEKEE (reference sequence). The CDR3 sequence is CASSVASGGLKETQYF. The CDR3 nucleotides read TGTGCCAGCAGCGTCGCTAGCGGGGGGTTAAAAGAGACCCAGTACTTC.

This chain uses TRBV24-1 with TRBJ2-5; weak D call: TRBD1 (6 bases). The CDR3 totals 12 residues. Trimming cost V 7 bases and J 4 bases, with 9 bases left between them. Germline V CDR1 and CDR2: KGHDR, SFDVKD. As DNA, the CDR3 is TGTGCCACCAGGGACAGCGGAGAGACCCAGTACTTC. Residues: CATRDSGETQYF.

The gene calls are TRBV5-6 and TRBJ2-7, with D unresolved. CDR3 length: 12 residues. CDR1 and CDR2 from the germline V gene are SGHDT and YYEEEE. V lost 2 bases and J 6 bases, leaving 9 bases between the germline ends. In nucleotides, the CDR3 is TGTGCCAGCAGCTTTAGGGTATCCGAGCAGTACTTC. Protein sequence: CASSFRVSEQYF. Using reference TRBV5-6 and TRBJ2-7 for the parts outside the CDR3, the full variable domain is DAGVTQSPTHLIKTRGQQVTLRCSPKSGHDTVSWYQQALGQGPQFIFQYYEEEERQRGNFPDRFSGHQFPNYSSELNVNALLLGDSALYLCASSFRVSEQYFGPGTRLTVT.

This chain links TRBV7-3 with TRBJ2-1; D possibly corresponds to TRBD1 (6 bases). The CDR3 length is 11 residues. The germline V gene has CDR1 SGHTA and CDR2 FQGTGA. The V gene lost 4 bases and the J gene lost 10 bases, with 8 bases spanning the gap. CDR3 sequence reads: CASSSGQEQFF. In DNA, the CDR3 is TGTGCCAGCAGCTCTGGACAGGAGCAGTTCTTC.

V gene TRBV5-1 combines with J gene TRBJ2-7; 8 bases agree with TRBD1. The V gene's germline CDR1 is SGHRS and CDR2 YFSETQ. The J segment lost 3 bases and the V segment lost 4 bases, leaving 18 bases of the junction unmatched. There are 18 residues in the CDR3. CDR3: CASSRIWKGQDYGYEQYF. The CDR3 bases are TGCGCCAGCAGCCGAATATGGAAGGGACAGGATTACGGCTACGAGCAGTACTTC. The entire variable domain, with the rest obtained from reference TRBV5-1 and TRBJ2-7, is as follows: KAGVTQTPRYLIKTRGQQVTLSCSPISGHRSVSWYQQTPGQGLQFLFEYFSETQRNKGNFPGRFSGRQFSNSRSEMNVSTLELGDSALYLCASSRIWKGQDYGYEQYFGPGTRLTVT.

V is TRBV29-1 and J is TRBJ1-2; TRBD1 agrees at 9 bases. This CDR3 has 15 residues. The germline V gene has CDR1 SQVTM and CDR2 ANQGSEA. V shed 5 bases, J shed 0 bases, and the junction held 7 bases outside the gene matches. This CDR3 is CSVRTGQGTNYGYTF. CDR3 nucleotides: TGCAGCGTTCGGACGGGACAGGGAACTAACTATGGCTACACCTTC.

Only one count was recorded for this clone. The chain couples TRBV10-3 to TRBJ2-3, with 7 bases fitting TRBD2. The germline V gene encodes CDR1 ENHRY and CDR2 SYGVKD. After removal of 7 bases from V and 6 bases from J, the junction contained 10 bases not matched to a gene. CDR3 size: 14 residues. The CDR3 DNA reads TGTGCCATCACCGAGGGGAATAGCGGGGATACGCAGTATTTT. Protein sequence: CAITEGNSGDTQYF.

The rearrangement uses TRBV9 and TRBJ2-7, with D possibly being TRBD1 (6 bases). CDR1 SGDLS and CDR2 YYNGEE come from the germline V gene. The CDR3 extends over 14 amino acids. The V gene lost 4 bases and the J gene lost 1 base, with 12 bases spanning the gap. CDR3 region: CASSPRQESYEQYF. The CDR3 DNA sequence: TGTGCCAGCAGCCCCCGACAGGAATCCTACGAGCAGTACTTC.

The chain combines TRBV11-2 with TRBJ1-2; tentatively, D is TRBD1 (6 bases). CDR3 length: 14 amino acids. Per germline, CDR1 SGHAT and CDR2 FQNNGV. Trimming cost V 4 bases and J 7 bases, with 16 bases left between them. The CDR3 nucleotides are TGTGCCAGCAGCTGGGGGCAGGGTTGGAGTGGCTACACCTTC. This gives the protein CASSWGQGWSGYTF.

The chain joins TRBV28 to TRBJ1-5; TRBD1 might be the D (5 bases). CDR1 is MDHEN and CDR2 is SYDVKM in the germline V gene. This CDR3 is 14 amino acids long. With 7 bases removed from V and 1 base from J, the gap between germline ends came to 11 bases. This CDR3 is CASIRGGSNQPQHF. The CDR3 DNA sequence: TGTGCCAGCATCCGTGGGGGGAGCAATCAGCCCCAGCATTTT.

This chain joins TRBV6-6 and TRBJ2-1; TRBD1 might be the D (6 bases). The CDR3 has 13 residues. V lost 8 bases, J lost 6 bases, and 14 bases lay in between. The germline V gene has CDR1 MNHNY and CDR2 SVGAGI (reference sequence). CDR3 in amino acids: CASELGQPNEQFF. CDR3 DNA: TGTGCCAGCGAGCTTGGACAGCCCAATGAGCAGTTCTTC.

The chain recombines TRBV6-6 with TRBJ2-1; possibly TRBD2 for D (6 bases). The CDR3 loop spans 13 amino acids. Trimming removed 8 bases from V and 10 bases from J, with 18 bases in between. Germline V gene lookup returns CDR1 MNHNY and CDR2 SVGAGI (reference sequence). In DNA form, the CDR3 reads TGTGCCAGCGCCTTACATAGCGGAGGGGAGCAGTTCTTC. Its translation: CASALHSGGEQFF.

The CDR3 protein is CASRQFTGELFF. Written as DNA, the CDR3 is TGTGCCAGCCGACAGTTCACCGGGGAGCTGTTTTTT. The chain carries TRBV19 and TRBJ2-2; TRBD1 might be the D (5 bases). V dropped 9 bases and J dropped 4 bases, with 9 bases sitting between them. Germline V lookup: CDR1 LNHDA, CDR2 SQIVND (reference sequence). CDR3 length: 12 amino acids.

The chain joins TRBV27 to TRBJ2-7, with unresolved D. CDR1 is MNHEY and CDR2 is SMNVEV in the germline V gene (reference sequence). CDR3 length equals 13 residues. Trimming cost V 3 bases and J 5 bases, with 11 bases left between them. The CDR3 DNA sequence: TGTGCCAGCAGTTTCTGGCCCCCCGACGAGCAGTACTTC. Translating gives CASSFWPPDEQYF.

V gene TRBV19 combines with J gene TRBJ2-2, with 8 bases lining up with TRBD1. V lost 4 bases to trimming and J lost 7 bases; unmatched junction nucleotides: 8. In germline, CDR1 is LNHDA, CDR2 SQIVND (reference sequence). The CDR3 covers 15 residues. The CDR3: CASSTGGAGIGELFF. CDR3 in DNA: TGTGCCAGTAGTACAGGGGGCGCGGGTATCGGGGAGCTGTTTTTT.

In nucleotides, the CDR3 is TGTGCCAGTATGGGAGCGGGCGGCCCCGAGCAGTACTTC. Encoded protein: CASMGAGGPEQYF. The chain carries TRBV19 and TRBJ2-7; a weak D match, TRBD2 (6 bases). CDR3 length: 13 residues. The germline V and J ends were trimmed by 7 bases and 6 bases, with 16 bases remaining between them. Germline V CDR1 and CDR2: LNHDA, SQIVND (reference sequence).

This chain connects TRBV6-5 to TRBJ1-1, with 7 bases fitting TRBD1. Trimming at V came to 7 bases and at J to 5 bases, leaving 7 bases not matched to a gene. This CDR3 is built from 13 residues. Germline V gene data show CDR1 as MNHEY and CDR2 as SVGAGI. The CDR3 sequence is CASTRGLRTEAFF. The CDR3 DNA follows: TGTGCCAGCACAAGGGGGCTACGGACTGAAGCTTTCTTT.

This chain connects TRBV5-5 to TRBJ1-2; D is undetermined. This CDR3 region has 16 residues. Germline-derived CDR1 and CDR2 are SGHKS and YYEKEE (reference sequence). Trimming took off 0 bases at V and 2 bases at J, with 14 bases between the two ends. In nucleotides, the CDR3 is TGTGCCAGCAGCTTGGCCAAACCGGGAAGGAACTATGGCTACACCTTC. This translates into CASSLAKPGRNYGYTF.

The chain joins TRBV27 to TRBJ2-1, with 11 nucleotides matching TRBD2. CDR3 length equals 17 residues. J lost 4 bases, V lost 3 bases, and 8 bases had no gene match. From germline, CDR1 is MNHEY and CDR2 SMNVEV (reference sequence). In nucleotides, the CDR3 is TGTGCCAGCAGTTTGGGTAGCGGGGGGGCCCCATACAATGAGCAGTTCTTC. Residues: CASSLGSGGAPYNEQFF.

The chain links TRBV11-1 to TRBJ2-1, with a possible D match to TRBD2 (6 bases). The length of the CDR3 is 14 residues. In germline, CDR1 is SGHAT, CDR2 FQDESV (reference sequence). Trimming cost V 4 bases and J 4 bases, with 11 bases left between them. The CDR3 spells CASSSEGTYNEQFF. The CDR3 DNA sequence: TGTGCCAGCAGCTCCGAGGGGACTTACAATGAGCAGTTCTTC.

The chain combines TRBV4-1 with TRBJ2-7; D might be TRBD1 (6 bases). Looked up from germline, CDR1 is MGHRA and CDR2 is YSYEKL. The ends were cut back, 0 bases at V and 0 bases at J, with 12 bases in the middle. The CDR3 runs 16 residues. For the CDR3, the DNA is TGCGCCAGCAGCCAAGACCGGACAGTCAGCTCCTACGAGCAGTACTTC. This translates into CASSQDRTVSSYEQYF.

This chain connects TRBV30 to TRBJ2-7, with 7 nucleotides matching TRBD2. The CDR3 has 14 residues. Germline V gives CDR1 GTSNPN, CDR2 SVGIG (reference sequence). J lost 7 bases, V lost 0 bases, and 9 bases had no gene match. In DNA form, the CDR3 reads TGTGCCTGGAGTGTAGCATGGGGGGGAGGTGAGCAGTACTTC. Translated, it gives CAWSVAWGGGEQYF.

V and J are TRBV5-4 and TRBJ2-1, with 12 positions matching TRBD2. The junction had 1 base not matched to a gene; V was cut back by 3 bases and J by 0 bases. CDR1 and CDR2 (germline): SGHNT, YYREEE (reference sequence). The CDR3 spans 16 residues. For the CDR3, the DNA is TGTGCCAGCAGCTCTAGCGGGGGGGCCTCCTACAATGAGCAGTTCTTC. This encodes CASSSSGGASYNEQFF. Combining the CDR3 with reference TRBV5-4 and TRBJ2-1 gives the whole variable domain ETGVTQSPTHLIKTRGQQVTLRCSSQSGHNTVSWYQQALGQGPQFIFQYYREEENGRGNFPPRFSGLQFPNYSSELNVNALELDDSALYLCASSSSGGASYNEQFFGPGTRLTVL.

This rearrangement joins TRBV6-5 to TRBJ2-3; D not certain. Germline V gene lookup returns CDR1 MNHEY and CDR2 SVGAGI. Trimming stripped 6 bases from V and 5 bases from J, with 9 bases between. The CDR3 has 12 amino acids. The CDR3 spells CASRESLDTQYF. CDR3 in DNA: TGTGCCAGCAGGGAGTCATTAGATACGCAGTATTTT.

V is TRBV5-1 and J is TRBJ1-2; D uncertain. This CDR3 comprises 13 residues. Germline assignment: CDR1 SGHRS and CDR2 YFSETQ. Trimming shortened V by 0 bases and J by 4 bases, and 7 bases separated the two germline ends. CDR3 sequence reads: CASSLGGLYGYTF. The CDR3 bases are TGCGCCAGCAGCTTGGGAGGACTCTATGGCTACACCTTC.

Only a few counts were recorded for this clone. This chain connects TRBV5-6 to TRBJ1-2; D ambiguous. The CDR3 runs 14 residues. Germline assignment: CDR1 SGHDT and CDR2 YYEEEE. V shed 4 bases and J shed 4 bases, with 14 bases lying between them. In nucleotides, the CDR3 is TGTGCCAGCAGCCATGACGGCAAAGGCTATGGCTACACCTTC. Translated, it gives CASSHDGKGYGYTF.

This clone was detected once. The rearrangement links TRBV5-1 to TRBJ2-3; D remains unclear. Germline V gene sequence: CDR1 SGHRS, CDR2 YFSETQ. V lost 4 bases and J lost 3, with 18 bases in between. This CDR3 has 16 amino acids. The CDR3 nucleotides are TGCGCCAGCAGCCCTGGTAACGTAGGGAAAACAGATACGCAGTATTTT. Protein sequence: CASSPGNVGKTDTQYF.

V usage is TRBV12-1 and J usage is TRBJ1-6; the DNA was not used to check the table's D call, TRBD1. TRBV12-1 is a documented pseudogene. The CDR3 is 14 residues long. CDR3 loop: CATCHRGQNSPLHF. The DNA for the CDR3 is TGTGCCACATGCCACAGGGGGCAAAATTCACCCCTCCACTTT.

The chain carries TRBV5-1 and TRBJ2-3, with D possibly being TRBD2 (7 bases). The CDR3 is 14 residues long. Germline values: CDR1 SGHRS, CDR2 YFSETQ. The ends were cut back, 1 base at V and 4 bases at J, with 10 bases in the middle. Here the CDR3 reads CASSLPGGPDTQYF. The CDR3 bases are TGCGCCAGCAGCTTGCCGGGGGGCCCAGATACGCAGTATTTT.

The chain is built from TRBV30 and TRBJ2-7, with D tentatively TRBD1 (6 bases). Germline-derived CDR1 and CDR2 are GTSNPN and SVGIG (reference sequence). This CDR3 contains 13 residues. Deletions cut 5 bases from V and 2 bases from J, with 13 bases between. Here the CDR3 DNA reads TGTGCCTGGGGGATGACAGGCCCCTACGAGCAGTACTTC. Translating it yields CAWGMTGPYEQYF.

The V and J genes are TRBV24-1 and TRBJ2-7, with a weak D call TRBD1 (5 bases). The V gene's germline CDR1 is KGHDR and CDR2 SFDVKD. Between the trimmed V and J ends, which lost 2 bases and 0 bases, there was a span of 13 bases. The CDR3 has 16 amino acids. The CDR3 nucleotides read TGTGCCACCAGTGATTCGCTTACAGGATACTCCTACGAGCAGTACTTC. This codes for CATSDSLTGYSYEQYF.

This clone is a singleton in its sample. The chain combines TRBV13 with TRBJ2-3; the D gene is possibly TRBD2 (6 bases). This CDR3 comprises 15 residues. The V gene lost 2 bases and the J gene lost 2 bases, with 11 bases spanning the gap. CDR1 is PRHDT, CDR2 FYEKMQ, per germline (reference sequence). This CDR3 reads CASSLKRVLTDTQYF. The CDR3 coding sequence is TGTGCCAGCAGCTTAAAGCGGGTGCTCACAGATACGCAGTATTTT.